This T cell receptor (beta chain) comes out of a study of breast tumors, draining lymph nodes, adjacent tissues. Turning to this clonotype: What it binds is unknown.

TCRdb processed the multiplex PCR reads anew with MiXCR; each CDR3 protein has one entry. The sample carries 190,000 or so distinct CDR3 sequences, 31% recorded once. Samples came from axillary lymph nodes draining the breast cancer. Trimming left V 5 bases short and J 5 bases short, with 14 bases between. Germline loops: CDR1 DFQATT, CDR2 SNEGSKA (reference sequence). This CDR3 is 13 amino acids long. General study findings and limits: Tumor TCR diversity was below lymph nodes but above nontumor tissue. That most tumor T cells come from lymph nodes remained unproven.

Sequencing was performed on axillary lymph node tissue. The chain is built from TRBV20-1 and TRBJ2-3; weak D call: TRBD1 (8 bases). This clonotype was obtained from a female donor with breast cancer. Some clones in this sample may be carry-over from other donors' samples. CDR3: CSASTGGGDTQYF. In nucleotides, the CDR3 is TGCAGTGCTTCTACAGGGGGGGGAGATACGCAGTATTTT.